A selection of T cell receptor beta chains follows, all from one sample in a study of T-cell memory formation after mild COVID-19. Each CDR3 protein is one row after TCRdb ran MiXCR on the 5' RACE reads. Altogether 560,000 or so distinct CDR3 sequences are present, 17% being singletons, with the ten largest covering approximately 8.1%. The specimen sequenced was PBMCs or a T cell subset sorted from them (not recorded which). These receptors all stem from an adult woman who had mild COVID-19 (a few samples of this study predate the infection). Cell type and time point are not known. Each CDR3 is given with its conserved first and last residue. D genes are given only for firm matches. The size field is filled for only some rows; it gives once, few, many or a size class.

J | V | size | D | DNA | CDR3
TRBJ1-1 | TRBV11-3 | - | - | TGTGCCAGCAGCTTAGATGGGGGGCCCACTGAAGCTTTCTTT | CASSLDGGPTEAFF
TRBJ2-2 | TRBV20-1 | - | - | TGCAGTGCGGAGCGGACGAACACCGGGGAGCTGTTTTTT | CSAERTNTGELFF
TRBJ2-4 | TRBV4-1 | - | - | TGCGCCAGCAGCGATCGATTAAGCGTAGCCAAAAACATTCAGTACTTC | CASSDRLSVAKNIQYF
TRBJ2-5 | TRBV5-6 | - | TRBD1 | TGTGCCAGCAGCTACATATCCGGGACAGCGAGGGAGACCCAGTACTTC | CASSYISGTARETQYF
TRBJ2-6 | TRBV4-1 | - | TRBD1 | TGCGCCAGCAGCCAGACGACAGGGCCTGCCTCTGGGGCCAACGTCCTGACTTTC | CASSQTTGPASGANVLTF
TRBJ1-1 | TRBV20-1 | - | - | TGCAGTGCTATCCTCGGGGTGAACACTGAAGCTTTCTTT | CSAILGVNTEAFF
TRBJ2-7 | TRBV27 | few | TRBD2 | TGTGCCAGCAGTTTAATTGGGACTAGCGGGATCAGTTGGAGTTACGAGCAGTACTTC | CASSLIGTSGISWSYEQYF
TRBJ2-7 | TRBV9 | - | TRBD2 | TGTGCCAGCAGTCCGACTAGCGGGAGTACGGACGAGCAGTACTTC | CASSPTSGSTDEQYF
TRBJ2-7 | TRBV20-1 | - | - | TGCAGTGCTAGAGAAAGACAGGGACTCTACGAGCAGTACTTC | CSARERQGLYEQYF
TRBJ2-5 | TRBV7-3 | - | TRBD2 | TGTGCCAGCAGCTCACTAGCGGGGAATCAAGAGACCCAGTACTTC | CASSSLAGNQETQYF
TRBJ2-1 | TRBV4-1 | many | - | TGTGCCAGCAGCCAAAGGAATGAGCAGTTCTTC | CASSQRNEQFF
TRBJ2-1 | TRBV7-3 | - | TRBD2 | TGTGCCAGCAGCCCCAGGACTAGCGGGAGGGCTAACAATGAGCAGTTCTTC | CASSPRTSGRANNEQFF
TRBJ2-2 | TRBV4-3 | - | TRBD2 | TGCGCCAGCAGCCAAGAGACTAGCGGATACACCGGGGAGCTGTTTTTT | CASSQETSGYTGELFF
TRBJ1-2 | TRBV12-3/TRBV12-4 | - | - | TGTGCCAGCAGTCCGGGGGTAACCGGCTACACCTTC | CASSPGVTGYTF
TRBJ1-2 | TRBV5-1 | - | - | TGCGCCAGCAGCTCAGACCCCTATGGCTACACCTTC | CASSSDPYGYTF
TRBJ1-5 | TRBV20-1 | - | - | TGCAGTGCTACCCTTGCCAGCAATCAGCCCCAGCATTTT | CSATLASNQPQHF
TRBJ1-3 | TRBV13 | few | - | TGTGCCAGCAGCTCCCTACAGGACGGCTCTGGAAACACCATATATTTT | CASSSLQDGSGNTIYF
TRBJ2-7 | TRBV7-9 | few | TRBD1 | TGTGCCAGCAGCCCCCCCTCGACAGGGATCCCCTACGAGCAGTACTTC | CASSPPSTGIPYEQYF
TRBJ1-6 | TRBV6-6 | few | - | TGTGCCAGCTCCCAGGAGGGTAATTCACCCCTCCACTTT | CASSQEGNSPLHF
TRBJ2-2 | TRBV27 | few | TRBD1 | TGTGCCAGCCATCCCCGCGGGACAGGGGGCACCGGGGAGCTGTTTTTT | CASHPRGTGGTGELFF
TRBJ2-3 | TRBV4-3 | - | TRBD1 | TGCGCCAGCAGCCAAGACTTTCGACAGGGGCGGGATACGCAGTATTTT | CASSQDFRQGRDTQYF
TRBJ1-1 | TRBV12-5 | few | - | TGTGCCGCAAGGAGGGAGGAGGCTGTGAACACTGAAGCTTTCTTT | CAARREEAVNTEAFF
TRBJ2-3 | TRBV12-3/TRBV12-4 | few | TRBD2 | TGTGCCAGCAGCGGGACTAGCGGGAGTCGGGCAGATACGCAGTATTTT | CASSGTSGSRADTQYF
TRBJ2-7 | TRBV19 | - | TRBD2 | TGTGCCAGTAGTCCTGGACTAGCGCGTTCCTACGAGCAGTACTTC | CASSPGLARSYEQYF
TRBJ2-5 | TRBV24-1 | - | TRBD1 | TGTGCCACCAGTGGGTACGCCGGGACAGGGCAAGAGACCCAGTACTTC | CATSGYAGTGQETQYF
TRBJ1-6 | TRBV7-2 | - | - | TGTGCCAGCAGCCGACGGGGATATAATTCACCCCTCCACTTT | CASSRRGYNSPLHF
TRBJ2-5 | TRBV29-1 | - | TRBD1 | TGCAGCGTCCGGACAGGGTCAGAGACCCAGTACTTC | CSVRTGSETQYF
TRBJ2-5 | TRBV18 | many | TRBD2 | TGTGCCAGCTCACCAGGACTAGCGGGGCGAAGAGAGACCCAGTACTTC | CASSPGLAGRRETQYF
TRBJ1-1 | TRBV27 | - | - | TGTGCCAGCAGTTTTAACTCCGCCACCACTGAAGCTTTCTTT | CASSFNSATTEAFF
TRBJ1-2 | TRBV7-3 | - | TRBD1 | TGTGCCAGCAGCCTCAGCGGTCAGACAGGGGGCAATGGCTACACCTTC | CASSLSGQTGGNGYTF
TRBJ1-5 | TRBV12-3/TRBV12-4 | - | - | TGTGCCAGCAGTTCTACGACGGATCAGCCCCAGCATTTT | CASSSTTDQPQHF
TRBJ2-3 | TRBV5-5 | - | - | TGTGCCAGCAGCTTGTCCCAGCTACGCACAGATACGCAGTATTTT | CASSLSQLRTDTQYF
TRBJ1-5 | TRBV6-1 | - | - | TGTGCCAGCAGTTCGTATCAGCCCCAGCATTTT | CASSSYQPQHF
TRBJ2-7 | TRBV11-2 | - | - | TGTGCCAGCAGCTCCCCCGTGGGAGGAATCTACGAGCAGTACTTC | CASSSPVGGIYEQYF
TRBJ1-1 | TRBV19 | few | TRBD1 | TGTGCCAGTACTCGGGACAGGGTTCGCAACACTGAAGCTTTCTTT | CASTRDRVRNTEAFF
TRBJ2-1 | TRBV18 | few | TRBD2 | TGTGCCAGCTCAGGGACTAGCGGGCGCTACTACAATGAGCAGTTCTTC | CASSGTSGRYYNEQFF
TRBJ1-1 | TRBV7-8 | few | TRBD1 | TGTGCCAGCAGCTTACACAGGGGAGGATTAGGCACTGAAGCTTTCTTT | CASSLHRGGLGTEAFF
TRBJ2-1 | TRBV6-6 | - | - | TGTGCCAGCACTCGACTCACGGGGACTTACTACAATGAGCAGTTCTTC | CASTRLTGTYYNEQFF
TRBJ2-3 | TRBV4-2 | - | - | TGCGCCAGCAGCCAAGATAGGGCGGCTAGCACAGATACGCAGTATTTT | CASSQDRAASTDTQYF
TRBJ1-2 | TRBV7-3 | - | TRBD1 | TGTGCCAGCAGCTCCGGGACAGGGCCGGGCTACACCTTC | CASSSGTGPGYTF
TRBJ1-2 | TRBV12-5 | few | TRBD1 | TGTGCTAGTGGTCTCAGCGGGACAGGGTATGGCTACACCTTC | CASGLSGTGYGYTF
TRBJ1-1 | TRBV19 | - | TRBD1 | TGTGCCAGTAGTATCGATGGGACAGGGTTAGGCACTGAAGCTTTCTTT | CASSIDGTGLGTEAFF
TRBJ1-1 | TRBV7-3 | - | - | TGTGCCAGCAGCTTAGGGCCTACAGCTGAAGCTTTCTTT | CASSLGPTAEAFF
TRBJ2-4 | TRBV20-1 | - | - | TGCAGCCCGGCCCGGGAACTAGCCAAAAACATTCAGTACTTC | CSPARELAKNIQYF
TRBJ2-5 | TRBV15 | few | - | TGTGCCACCAGCGCGACCGGGAACCAACAAGAGACCCAGTACTTC | CATSATGNQQETQYF
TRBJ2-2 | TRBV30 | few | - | TGTGCCTGGGATGCTGGGGGGTTAACCGGGGAGCTGTTTTTT | CAWDAGGLTGELFF
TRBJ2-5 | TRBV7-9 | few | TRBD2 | TGTGCCAGCAGCTTAAACCCGAGACTAGCGGGAGAAGAGACCCAGTACTTC | CASSLNPRLAGEETQYF